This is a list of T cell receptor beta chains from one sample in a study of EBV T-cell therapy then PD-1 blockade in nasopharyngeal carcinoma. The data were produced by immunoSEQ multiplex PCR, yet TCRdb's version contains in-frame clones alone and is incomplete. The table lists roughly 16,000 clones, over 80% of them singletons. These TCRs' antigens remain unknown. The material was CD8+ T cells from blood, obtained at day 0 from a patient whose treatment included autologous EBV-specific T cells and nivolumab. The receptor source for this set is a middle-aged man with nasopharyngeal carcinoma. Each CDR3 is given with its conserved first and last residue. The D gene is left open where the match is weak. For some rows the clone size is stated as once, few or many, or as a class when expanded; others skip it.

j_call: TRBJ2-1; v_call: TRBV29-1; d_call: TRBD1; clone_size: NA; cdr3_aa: CSALQGVPTYNEQFF; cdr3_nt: TGCAGCGCATTACAGGGGGTACCTACCTACAATGAGCAGTTCTTC
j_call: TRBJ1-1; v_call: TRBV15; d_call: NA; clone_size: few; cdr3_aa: CATSRGGAAMNTEAFF; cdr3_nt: TGTGCCACCAGCAGAGGGGGGGCTGCCATGAACACTGAAGCTTTCTTT
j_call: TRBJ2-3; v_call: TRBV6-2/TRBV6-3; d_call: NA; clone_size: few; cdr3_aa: CASSGLRSAGDTQYF; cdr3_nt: TGTGCCAGCAGTGGCCTCCGGAGCGCGGGAGATACGCAGTATTTT
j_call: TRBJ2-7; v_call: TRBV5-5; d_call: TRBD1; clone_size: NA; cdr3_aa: CASSPAIQGPDEQYF; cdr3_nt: TGTGCCAGCAGCCCAGCAATACAGGGGCCGGACGAGCAGTACTTC
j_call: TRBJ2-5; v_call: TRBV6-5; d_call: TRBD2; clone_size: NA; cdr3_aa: CASGLAGGLQETQYF; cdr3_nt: TGTGCCAGCGGTCTAGCGGGGGGATTACAAGAGACCCAGTACTTC
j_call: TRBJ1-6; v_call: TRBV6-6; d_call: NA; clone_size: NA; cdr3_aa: CASESRAAYNSPLHF; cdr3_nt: TGTGCCAGCGAATCCCGGGCCGCCTATAATTCACCCCTCCACTTT
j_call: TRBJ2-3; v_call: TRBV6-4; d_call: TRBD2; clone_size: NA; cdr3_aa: CASSSTSAFGSDTQYF; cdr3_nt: TGTGCCAGCAGTAGTACTAGCGCCTTCGGTTCAGATACGCAGTATTTT
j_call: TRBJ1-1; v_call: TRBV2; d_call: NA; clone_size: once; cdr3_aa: CASSTGNTEAFF; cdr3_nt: TGTGCCAGCAGTACTGGTAACACTGAAGCTTTCTTT
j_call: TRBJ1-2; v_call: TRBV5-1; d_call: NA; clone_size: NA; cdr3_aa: CASSLERPTNYGYTF; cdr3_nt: TGCGCCAGCAGCTTGGAACGGCCAACTAACTATGGCTACACCTTC
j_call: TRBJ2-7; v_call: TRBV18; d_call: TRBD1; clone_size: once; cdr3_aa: CASSWTGFPPNLYYEQYF; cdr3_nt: TGTGCCAGCTCCTGGACAGGGTTCCCTCCCAATCTCTACTACGAGCAGTACTTC
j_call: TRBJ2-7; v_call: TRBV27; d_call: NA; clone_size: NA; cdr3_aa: CASSFGVSYEQYF; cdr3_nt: TGTGCCAGCAGTTTTGGGGTCTCCTACGAGCAGTACTTC
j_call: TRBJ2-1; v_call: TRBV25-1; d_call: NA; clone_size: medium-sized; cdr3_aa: CASSEIELADEQFF; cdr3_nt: TGTGCCAGCAGTGAAATCGAGCTAGCCGATGAGCAGTTCTTC
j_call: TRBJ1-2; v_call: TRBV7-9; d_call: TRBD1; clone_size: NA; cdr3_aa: CASILSTGGDYTF; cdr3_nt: TGTGCCAGCATCCTCTCGACAGGGGGAGACTACACCTTC
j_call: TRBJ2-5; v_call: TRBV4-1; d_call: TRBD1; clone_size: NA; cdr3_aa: CASSQGTGISETQYF; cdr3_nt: TGCGCCAGCAGCCAAGGGACAGGGATTTCTGAGACCCAGTACTTC
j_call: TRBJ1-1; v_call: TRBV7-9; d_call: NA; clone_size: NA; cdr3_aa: CASSGHGAEAFF; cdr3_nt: TGTGCCAGCAGCGGACACGGTGCTGAAGCTTTCTTT
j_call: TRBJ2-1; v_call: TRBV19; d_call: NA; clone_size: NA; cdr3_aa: CASSSVITGYNEQFF; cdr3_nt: TGTGCCAGTAGTTCGGTGATCACAGGTTACAATGAGCAGTTCTTC
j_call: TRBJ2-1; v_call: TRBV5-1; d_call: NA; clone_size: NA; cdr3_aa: CASSLTRGPRSSYNEQFF; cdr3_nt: TGCGCCAGCAGCTTGACGCGGGGGCCTCGAAGCTCCTACAATGAGCAGTTCTTC
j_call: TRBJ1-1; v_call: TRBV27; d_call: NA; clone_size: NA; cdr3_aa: CASSRDAGLTEAFF; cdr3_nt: TGTGCCAGCAGTAGAGACGCAGGGCTCACTGAAGCTTTCTTT
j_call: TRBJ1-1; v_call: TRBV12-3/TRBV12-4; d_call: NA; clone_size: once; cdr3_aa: CASSLGPNTEAFF; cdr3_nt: TGTGCCAGCAGTTTAGGCCCGAACACTGAAGCTTTCTTT